Shown below are 23 T cell receptor beta chains from a single sample sequenced in a study of blood T cell repertoires in COVID-19. TCRdb's copy holds only in-frame clones and misses some; the assay was immunoSEQ multiplex PCR. The sample lists over 150,000 clones, approximately 84% occurring once. Sequencing was performed on PBMCs or T cells enriched from blood (not recorded which). These receptors were taken from a man in his forties or fifties who had recovered from COVID-19.

The genes are TRBV5-1 and TRBJ1-1; D unclear. Germline CDR1 is SGHRS and CDR2 is YFSETQ. V lost 0 bases to trimming and J lost 3 bases, with 15 bases between them. The CDR3 covers 16 residues. CDR3 amino acids: CASSLAGRGIDTEAFF. CDR3 coding DNA: TGCGCCAGCAGCTTGGCCGGCAGAGGTATTGACACTGAAGCTTTCTTT.

This clone was found once. CDR3 DNA: TGTGCCAGTAGTATCCTCCGGACAGGGCACTATGGCTACACCTTC. Translation gives CASSILRTGHYGYTF. The chain couples TRBV19 to TRBJ1-2, with TRBD1 matching over 8 bases. CDR3 length: 15 residues. CDR1 LNHDA and CDR2 SQIVND come from the germline V gene (reference sequence). V gave up 3 bases and J gave up 3 bases; unmatched junction bases: 6.

This clone was seen just once. The chain recombines TRBV4-1 with TRBJ1-1; 9 nucleotides match TRBD1. Per germline, CDR1 MGHRA and CDR2 YSYEKL. The CDR3 length is 18 residues. Trimming at V came to 1 base and at J to 4 bases, leaving 13 bases not matched to a gene. The CDR3, as DNA: TGCGCCAGCAGCCAAGCGGACAGGGGATGGGTAACAGGCACTGAAGCTTTCTTT. It codes for CASSQADRGWVTGTEAFF.

The chain carries TRBV11-2 and TRBJ2-1; 8 bases are a match to TRBD1. V lost 3 bases and J lost 2; bases outside the gene matches: 12. In germline, CDR1 is SGHAT, CDR2 FQNNGV. The CDR3 has 18 amino acids. CDR3 in DNA: TGTGCCAGCAGCTTCCCCAAGGCGGACAGGGACCCCTACAATGAGCAGTTCTTC. Translation gives CASSFPKADRDPYNEQFF. Supplemented by reference TRBV11-2 and TRBJ2-1, the full variable domain reads EAGVAQSPRYKIIEKRQSVAFWCNPISGHATLYWYQQILGQGPKLLIQFQNNGVVDDSQLPKDRFSAERLKGVDSTLKIQPAKLEDSAVYLCASSFPKADRDPYNEQFFGPGTRLTVL.

The chain combines TRBV5-1 with TRBJ1-5; D is undetermined. The CDR3 runs to 14 residues. Germline loops: CDR1 SGHRS, CDR2 YFSETQ. Trimming pared 0 bases from V and 3 bases from J, leaving 7 bases between. This CDR3 reads CASSLGTNNQPQHF. CDR3 nucleotide sequence: TGCGCCAGCAGCTTGGGGACTAACAATCAGCCCCAGCATTTT.

This rearrangement joins TRBV28 to TRBJ2-7; 11 positions match TRBD1. The germline V gene encodes CDR1 MDHEN and CDR2 SYDVKM. Trimming at V came to 7 bases and at J to 6 bases, leaving 8 bases not matched to a gene. The CDR3 has 14 residues. CDR3: CASTSGQGAGEQYF. Here the CDR3 DNA reads TGTGCCAGCACATCCGGACAGGGGGCGGGCGAGCAGTACTTC. The variable domain in full, completed from reference TRBV28 and TRBJ2-7, reads DVKVTQSSRYLVKRTGEKVFLECVQDMDHENMFWYRQDPGLGLRLIYFSYDVKMKEKGDIPEGYSVSREKKERFSLILESASTNQTSMYLCASTSGQGAGEQYFGPGTRLTVT.

The chain joins TRBV7-8 to TRBJ1-1; TRBD1 matches at 8 bases. Per germline, CDR1 SGHVS and CDR2 FQNEAQ. CDR3 length equals 16 residues. The junction had 9 bases not matched to a gene; V was cut back by 5 bases and J by 1 base. The chain's CDR3 is CASSARQGMRNTEAFF. As DNA, the CDR3 is TGTGCCAGCAGCGCTCGACAGGGGATGAGGAACACTGAAGCTTTCTTT.

The chain joins TRBV18 to TRBJ2-4; 7 bases fit TRBD1. Germline V gene data show CDR1 as KGHSH and CDR2 as LQKENI. V shed 6 bases, J shed 10 bases, and the junction held 9 bases outside the gene matches. This CDR3 region has 13 residues. The DNA for the CDR3 is TGTGCCAGCTCGCCCATCGGGACAGAAATTCAGTACTTC. Translated, it gives CASSPIGTEIQYF.

The chain joins TRBV9 to TRBJ1-5; D perhaps matches TRBD1 (6 bases). V was clipped by 4 bases and J by 3 bases, with 20 bases between them. CDR1 and CDR2 from the germline V gene are SGDLS and YYNGEE. CDR3 length: 17 residues. Written as DNA, the CDR3 is TGTGCCAGCAGCAGGGGGATAGCAGGGGCTGACAATCAGCCCCAGCATTTT. This sequence encodes CASSRGIAGADNQPQHF.

The rearrangement links TRBV30 to TRBJ1-3; no firm D call. The CDR3 totals 13 residues. The V end lost 2 bases, the J end lost 7 bases, and 12 bases lay between the germline ends. Germline CDR1 and CDR2: GTSNPN and SVGIG (reference sequence). CDR3 amino acids: CAWSSGGPNTIYF. The CDR3 nucleotides are TGTGCCTGGAGTTCGGGAGGTCCGAACACCATATATTTT.

This chain links TRBV18 with TRBJ1-1; possibly TRBD1 for D (6 bases). The CDR3 sequence is 16 residues long. V was clipped by 3 bases and J by 0 bases, with 14 bases between them. Germline-derived CDR1 and CDR2 are KGHSH and LQKENI. The CDR3 loop reads CASSPNRVPLNTEAFF. The CDR3 DNA is TGTGCCAGCTCACCCAACAGGGTACCCTTGAACACTGAAGCTTTCTTT. Complete variable domain (other parts from reference TRBV18 and TRBJ1-1): NAGVMQNPRHLVRRRGQEARLRCSPMKGHSHVYWYRQLPEEGLKFMVYLQKENIIDESGMPKERFSAEFPKEGPSILRIQQVVRGDSAAYFCASSPNRVPLNTEAFFGQGTRLTVV.

The V gene is TRBV5-1, the J gene TRBJ1-1, with D possibly TRBD1 on 5 matching bases. This CDR3 has 14 residues. Germline CDR1 is SGHRS and CDR2 is YFSETQ. Deletions cut 4 bases from V and 6 bases from J, with 16 bases between. The CDR3: CASSTPGVSAEAFF. CDR3 coding DNA: TGCGCCAGCAGCACCCCGGGGGTGAGTGCTGAAGCTTTCTTT.

This clone was counted a few times. In the same sample, other DNA sequences code for this CDR3. The rearrangement joins TRBV5-1 to TRBJ2-7, with 7 bases fitting TRBD2. This CDR3 has 14 amino acids. V gave up 0 bases and J gave up 2 bases; unmatched junction bases: 2. CDR1 SGHRS and CDR2 YFSETQ come from the germline V gene. In DNA, the CDR3 is TGCGCCAGCAGCTTGGAGGGACTAACCTACGAGCAGTACTTC. Its protein product is CASSLEGLTYEQYF. Combining the CDR3 with reference TRBV5-1 and TRBJ2-7 gives the whole variable domain KAGVTQTPRYLIKTRGQQVTLSCSPISGHRSVSWYQQTPGQGLQFLFEYFSETQRNKGNFPGRFSGRQFSNSRSEMNVSTLELGDSALYLCASSLEGLTYEQYFGPGTRLTVT.

The chain carries TRBV9 and TRBJ1-1; a possible D gene is TRBD1 (5 bases). Deletions cut 1 base from V and 2 bases from J, with 12 bases between. This CDR3 comprises 15 residues. Germline V gives CDR1 SGDLS, CDR2 YYNGEE. This CDR3 is CASSVSGMNNTEAFF. The CDR3 DNA reads TGTGCCAGCAGCGTATCAGGGATGAATAACACTGAAGCTTTCTTT. Using reference TRBV9 and TRBJ1-1 for the parts outside the CDR3, the full variable domain is DSGVTQTPKHLITATGQRVTLRCSPRSGDLSVYWYQQSLDQGLQFLIQYYNGEERAKGNILERFSAQQFPDLHSELNLSSLELGDSALYFCASSVSGMNNTEAFFGQGTRLTVV.

The V and J genes are TRBV7-9 and TRBJ2-1, with 9 bases fitting TRBD2. The germline CDR1 and CDR2 sequences are SEHNR and FQNEAQ (reference sequence). Trimming cost V 5 bases and J 0 bases; bases outside gene matches: 5. The CDR3 loop spans 16 amino acids. CDR3: CASSPSRGGSYNEQFF. Written as DNA, the CDR3 is TGTGCCAGCAGCCCCTCGCGGGGGGGCTCCTACAATGAGCAGTTCTTC.

The chain carries TRBV19 and TRBJ1-5; TRBD1 might be the D (6 bases). The CDR3 runs 14 residues. The V end lost 7 bases, the J end lost 9 bases, and 19 bases lay between the germline ends. Germline V gene data show CDR1 as LNHDA and CDR2 as SQIVND (reference sequence). CDR3 loop: CASNGGGGAGPQHF. CDR3 bases: TGTGCCAGTAATGGGGGCGGGGGTGCAGGGCCCCAGCATTTT.

On this clone: This CDR3 is also generated by other DNA sequences in the sample. The rearrangement uses TRBV5-1 and TRBJ1-3; D is ambiguous. Germline V gene sequence: CDR1 SGHRS, CDR2 YFSETQ. There are 15 residues in the CDR3. Trimming removed 2 bases at V and 0 bases at J, with 9 bases between. The CDR3 region is CASSLDGSSGNTIYF. CDR3 nucleotides: TGCGCCAGCAGCTTAGACGGGAGCTCTGGAAACACCATATATTTT.

The chain carries TRBV4-3 and TRBJ1-1, with D unclear. The CDR3 is made up of 15 amino acids. V gave up 0 bases and J gave up 3 bases, with 11 bases separating them. Looked up from germline, CDR1 is LGHNA and CDR2 is YSLEER. The CDR3 here is CASSQEYGRDTEAFF. CDR3 coding DNA: TGCGCCAGCAGCCAAGAGTACGGGAGAGACACTGAAGCTTTCTTT.

This sequence joins TRBV28 and TRBJ1-2; D is possibly TRBD1 (6 bases). Germline CDR1 is MDHEN and CDR2 is SYDVKM. V was trimmed by 2 bases and J by 5 bases, leaving 18 bases between them. This CDR3 comprises 16 residues. Here the CDR3 DNA reads TGTGCCAGCAGTTTAGTGGGGGCAGGGGTACAGTATGGCTACACCTTC. This sequence encodes CASSLVGAGVQYGYTF.

This clone occurred a few times. V gene TRBV28 combines with J gene TRBJ2-7, with 10 bases aligning to TRBD2. The CDR3 is 15 amino acids. V shed 4 bases and J 3 bases; nucleotides not matched to a gene: 6. Germline V gives CDR1 MDHEN, CDR2 SYDVKM. In DNA, the CDR3 is TGTGCCAGCAGTTCTATAGGACTAGCGGTCTACGAGCAGTACTTC. As protein: CASSSIGLAVYEQYF.

The J gene is TRBJ1-2, the V gene TRBV7-2, with a possible D match to TRBD1 (6 bases). CDR1 is SGHTA, CDR2 FQGNSA, per germline. Trimming removed 3 bases from V and 8 bases from J, with 28 bases in between. This CDR3 region has 18 residues. CDR3 DNA sequence: TGTGCCAGCAGCTTGACGGAAGTATTTACAGGGTCGCTTGGGGGCTACACCTTC. Translated: CASSLTEVFTGSLGGYTF.

The V gene is TRBV2, the J gene TRBJ2-1; 7 nucleotides align to TRBD1. V lost 6 bases, J lost 10 bases, and 9 bases stayed unmatched. Germline CDR1 reads SNHLY; CDR2 reads FYNNEI. The CDR3 runs to 13 residues. This CDR3 reads CASRTGLGGEQFF. The CDR3 nucleotides read TGTGCCAGCAGGACAGGGTTAGGTGGCGAGCAGTTCTTC. Looking up the rest from reference TRBV2 and TRBJ2-1 gives the full variable domain: EPEVTQTPSHQVTQMGQEVILRCVPISNHLYFYWYRQILGQKVEFLVSFYNNEISEKSEIFDDQFSVERPDGSNFTLKIRSTKLEDSAMYFCASRTGLGGEQFFGPGTRLTVL.

The chain links TRBV10-3 to TRBJ1-5; TRBD1 might be the D (6 bases). The germline V and J ends were trimmed by 2 bases and 5 bases, with 22 bases remaining between them. The CDR3 consists of 18 residues. The V gene's germline CDR1 is ENHRY and CDR2 SYGVKD. The CDR3 sequence is CAISEGIGTGRGDQPQHF. CDR3 coding DNA: TGTGCCATCAGTGAGGGGATAGGAACAGGGAGAGGGGATCAGCCCCAGCATTTT.